The source of this T cell receptor (beta chain) is a study of cytomegalovirus exposure and HLA in healthy donors. The CDR3 extends over 15 amino acids. V shed 5 bases and J shed 7 bases, with 17 bases lying between them. Per germline, CDR1 SGHTA and CDR2 FQGNSA. Some clones are missing from TCRdb's copy, which holds only in-frame ones; the method was immunoSEQ multiplex PCR. The sample holds approximately 71,000 clones, around 93% seen once. This clone has just one count. Sequenced input: PBMCs. The clonotype was recovered from a woman aged 18-30 years in good health and CMV-seronegative. This chain links TRBV7-2 with TRBJ2-2, with D perhaps TRBD1 (7 bases). The CDR3 DNA sequence: TGTGCCAGCAGCCCCGACAGGGCGGGGTACGGGGAGCTGTTTTTT. It specifies CASSPDRAGYGELFF.